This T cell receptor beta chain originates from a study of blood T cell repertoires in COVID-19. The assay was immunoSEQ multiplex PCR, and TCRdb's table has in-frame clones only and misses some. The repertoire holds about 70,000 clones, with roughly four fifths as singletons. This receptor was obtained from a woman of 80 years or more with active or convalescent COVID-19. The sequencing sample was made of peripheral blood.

CDR3: CASSQEGTWPEAFF. The CDR3 DNA reads TGTGCCAGCAGCCAAGAGGGCACTTGGCCTGAAGCTTTCTTT. The rearrangement uses TRBV3-1 (or the pseudogene TRBV3-2) and TRBJ1-1; D ambiguous. The CDR3 is made up of 14 amino acids. Germline values: CDR1 LGHDT, CDR2 YNNKEL (reference sequence). V dropped 0 bases and J dropped 6 bases, with 11 bases sitting between them.